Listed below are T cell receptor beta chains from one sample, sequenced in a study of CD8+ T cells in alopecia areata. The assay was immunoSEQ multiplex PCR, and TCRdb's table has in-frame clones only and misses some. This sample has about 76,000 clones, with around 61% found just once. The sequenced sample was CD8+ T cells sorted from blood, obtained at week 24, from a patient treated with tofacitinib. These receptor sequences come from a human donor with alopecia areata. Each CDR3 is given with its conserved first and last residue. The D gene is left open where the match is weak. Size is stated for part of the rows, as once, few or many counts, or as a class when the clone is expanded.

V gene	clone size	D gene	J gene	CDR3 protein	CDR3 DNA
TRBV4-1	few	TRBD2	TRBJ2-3	CASSQVRLATSTDTQYF	TGCGCCAGCAGCCAAGTAAGACTAGCGACTAGCACAGATACGCAGTATTTT
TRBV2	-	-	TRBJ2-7	CASEQGLYEQYF	TGTGCCAGCGAGCAGGGCCTCTACGAGCAGTACTTC
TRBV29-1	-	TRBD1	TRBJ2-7	CSVEGYRGYDEQYF	TGCAGCGTTGAAGGGTACAGGGGATACGACGAGCAGTACTTC
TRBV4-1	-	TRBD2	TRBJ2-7	CASSQDKGLAVYEQYF	TGCGCCAGCAGCCAAGATAAGGGACTAGCGGTCTACGAGCAGTACTTC
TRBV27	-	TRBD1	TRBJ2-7	CASSPATGGHEQYF	TGTGCCAGCAGCCCAGCCACAGGGGGCCACGAGCAGTACTTC
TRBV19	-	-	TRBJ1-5	CASRAEGDQPQHF	TGTGCCAGTAGGGCCGAGGGGGATCAGCCCCAGCATTTT
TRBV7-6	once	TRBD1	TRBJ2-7	CASGTGTASYEQYF	TGTGCCAGCGGTACCGGGACAGCCTCCTACGAGCAGTACTTC
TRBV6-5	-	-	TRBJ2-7	CASSYSSSFYEQYF	TGTGCCAGCAGTTACTCGAGCAGTTTCTACGAGCAGTACTTC
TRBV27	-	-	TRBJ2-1	CASSDPGDEQFF	TGTGCCAGCAGTGATCCGGGTGATGAGCAGTTCTTC
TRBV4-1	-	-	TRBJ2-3	CASSQGVDTQYF	TGCGCCAGCAGCCAAGGGGTAGATACGCAGTATTTT
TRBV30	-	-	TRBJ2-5	CALWTGREETQYF	TGTGCCCTATGGACAGGGAGGGAAGAGACCCAGTACTTC
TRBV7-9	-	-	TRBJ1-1	CASSLVPVEAFF	TGTGCCAGCAGCCTCGTCCCCGTAGAAGCTTTCTTT
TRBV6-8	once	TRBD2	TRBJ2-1	CASSYMSGGLPYNEQFF	TGTGCCAGCAGTTACATGAGCGGGGGGCTTCCCTACAATGAGCAGTTCTTC
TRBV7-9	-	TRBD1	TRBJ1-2	CASSLEGQGYGYTF	TGTGCCAGCAGCTTAGAGGGACAGGGTTATGGCTACACCTTC
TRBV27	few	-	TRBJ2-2	CASSLRSESTGELFF	TGTGCCAGCAGTTTAAGGTCCGAATCCACCGGGGAGCTGTTTTTT
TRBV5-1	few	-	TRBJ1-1	CASSLGGMNTEAFF	TGCGCCAGCAGCTTGGGCGGTATGAACACTGAAGCTTTCTTT
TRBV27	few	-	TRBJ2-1	CASSLSWTVYNEQFF	TGTGCCAGCAGTTTATCATGGACAGTCTACAATGAGCAGTTCTTC
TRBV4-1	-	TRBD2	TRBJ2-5	CASSQDLRGGDLETQYF	TGCGCCAGCAGCCAAGATCTGCGCGGGGGGGATTTGGAGACCCAGTACTTC
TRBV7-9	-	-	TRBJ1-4	CASSLGDLRSSIF	TGTGCCAGCAGCTTAGGAGACCTGAGAAGCTCGATTTTT
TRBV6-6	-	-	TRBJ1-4	CASSYEDIPEKLFF	TGTGCCAGCAGTTACGAAGACATACCCGAAAAACTGTTTTTT
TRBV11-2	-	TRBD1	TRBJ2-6	CASSPAGQGATGANVLTF	TGCGCCAGCAGCCCCGCGGGACAGGGGGCTACCGGGGCCAACGTCCTGACTTTC
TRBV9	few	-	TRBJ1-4	CASSVGRQTNEKLFF	TGTGCCAGCAGCGTAGGGCGGCAGACCAACGAAAAACTGTTTTTT
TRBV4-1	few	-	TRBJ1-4	CASSQPGVDDEKLFF	TGCGCCAGCAGCCAACCTGGGGTCGACGATGAAAAACTGTTTTTT
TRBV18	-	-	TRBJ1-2	CASSPYYKGIGYTF	TGTGCCAGCTCACCTTATTATAAAGGGATCGGCTACACCTTC
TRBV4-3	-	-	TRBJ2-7	CASSQWASYEQYF	TGCGCCAGCAGCCAATGGGCCTCCTACGAGCAGTACTTC
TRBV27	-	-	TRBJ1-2	CASRPIMTAAANYGYTF	TGTGCCAGCAGACCCATAATGACAGCGGCAGCTAACTATGGCTACACCTTC
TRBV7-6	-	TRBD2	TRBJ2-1	CASSSRLAGMDNEQFF	TGTGCCAGCAGCTCGAGACTAGCGGGAATGGACAATGAGCAGTTCTTC
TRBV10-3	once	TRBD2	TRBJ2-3	CAIRPGLASPDTQYF	TGTGCCATCAGACCGGGACTAGCCAGCCCAGATACGCAGTATTTT
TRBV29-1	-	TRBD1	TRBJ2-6	CSATGGGSIGANVLTF	TGCAGCGCTACAGGGGGCGGGAGTATCGGGGCCAACGTCCTGACTTTC
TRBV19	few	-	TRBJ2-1	CASSLIPLAYEQFF	TGTGCCAGTAGCCTAATCCCCCTAGCTTATGAGCAGTTCTTC
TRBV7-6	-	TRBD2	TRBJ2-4	CASSAGTSGRRDIQYF	TGTGCCAGCAGCGCCGGGACTAGCGGGAGGAGGGACATTCAGTACTTC
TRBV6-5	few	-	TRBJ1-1	CASSYLSGNTEAFF	TGTGCCAGCAGTTATTTGTCAGGGAACACTGAAGCTTTCTTT
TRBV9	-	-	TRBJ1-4	CASSVGRTTNEKLFF	TGTGCCAGCAGCGTAGGGAGAACAACTAATGAAAAACTGTTTTTT
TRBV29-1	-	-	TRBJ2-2	CSAALGFNTGELFF	TGCAGCGCCGCATTAGGGTTTAACACCGGGGAGCTGTTTTTT
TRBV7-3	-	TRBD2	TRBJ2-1	CASSLAGGYNEQFF	TGTGCCAGCAGCTTAGCGGGGGGTTACAATGAGCAGTTCTTC
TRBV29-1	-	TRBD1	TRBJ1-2	CSGEPRDSYGYTF	TGCAGCGGAGAACCTCGGGACAGTTATGGCTACACCTTC
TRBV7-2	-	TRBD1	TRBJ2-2	CASSPQGAQDTGELFF	TGTGCCAGCAGCCCACAGGGGGCGCAGGACACCGGGGAGCTGTTTTTT
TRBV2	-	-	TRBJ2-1	CASGSNEQFF	TGTGCCAGCGGGTCCAATGAGCAGTTCTTC
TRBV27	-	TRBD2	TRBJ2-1	CASSSGGADNEQFF	TGTGCCAGCAGCTCGGGGGGGGCCGACAATGAGCAGTTCTTC
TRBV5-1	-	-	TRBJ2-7	CASSPRGYEQYF	TGCGCCAGCAGCCCCCGCGGCTACGAGCAGTACTTC